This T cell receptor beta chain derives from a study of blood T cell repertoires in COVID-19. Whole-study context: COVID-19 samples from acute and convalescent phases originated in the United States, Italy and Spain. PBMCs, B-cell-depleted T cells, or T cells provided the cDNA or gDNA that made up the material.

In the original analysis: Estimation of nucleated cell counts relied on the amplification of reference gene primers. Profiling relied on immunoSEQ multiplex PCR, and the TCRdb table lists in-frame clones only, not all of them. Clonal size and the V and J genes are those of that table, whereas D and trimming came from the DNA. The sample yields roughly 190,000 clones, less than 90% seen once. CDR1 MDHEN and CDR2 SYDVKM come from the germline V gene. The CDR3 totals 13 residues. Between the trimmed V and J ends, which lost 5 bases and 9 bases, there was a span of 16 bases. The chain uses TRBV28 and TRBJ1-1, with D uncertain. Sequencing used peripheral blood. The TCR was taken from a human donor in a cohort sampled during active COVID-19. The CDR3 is CASSPQRLLKAFF. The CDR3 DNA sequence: TGTGCCAGCAGTCCTCAGCGCCTATTGAAAGCTTTCTTT.